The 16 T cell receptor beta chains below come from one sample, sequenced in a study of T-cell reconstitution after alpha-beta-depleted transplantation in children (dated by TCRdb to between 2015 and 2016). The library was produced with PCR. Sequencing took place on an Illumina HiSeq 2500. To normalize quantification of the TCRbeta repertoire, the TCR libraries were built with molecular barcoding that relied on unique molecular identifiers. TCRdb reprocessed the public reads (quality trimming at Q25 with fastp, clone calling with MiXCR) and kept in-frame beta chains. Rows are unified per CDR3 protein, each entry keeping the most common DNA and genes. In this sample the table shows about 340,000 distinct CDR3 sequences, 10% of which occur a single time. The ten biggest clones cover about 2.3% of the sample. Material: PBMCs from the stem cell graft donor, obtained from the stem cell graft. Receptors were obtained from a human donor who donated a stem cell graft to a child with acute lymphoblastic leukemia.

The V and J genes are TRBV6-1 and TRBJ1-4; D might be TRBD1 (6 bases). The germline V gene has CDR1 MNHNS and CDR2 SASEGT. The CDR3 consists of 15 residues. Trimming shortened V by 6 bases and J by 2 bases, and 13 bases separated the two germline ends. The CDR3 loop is CASRPYRATNEKLFF. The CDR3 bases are TGTGCCAGCAGACCCTACAGGGCCACTAATGAAAAACTGTTTTTT.

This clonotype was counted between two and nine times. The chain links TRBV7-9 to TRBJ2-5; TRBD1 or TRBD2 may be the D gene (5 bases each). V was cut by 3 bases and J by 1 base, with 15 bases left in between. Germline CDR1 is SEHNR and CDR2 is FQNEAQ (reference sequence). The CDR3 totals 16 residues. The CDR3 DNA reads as TGTGCCAGCAGCTTCTATGAGGGACCGCTCCAAGAGACCCAGTACTTC. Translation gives CASSFYEGPLQETQYF.

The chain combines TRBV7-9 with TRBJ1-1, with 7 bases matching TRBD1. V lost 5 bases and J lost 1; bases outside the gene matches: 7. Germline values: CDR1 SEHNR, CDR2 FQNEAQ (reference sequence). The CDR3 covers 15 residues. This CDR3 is CASSPGTAPNTEAFF. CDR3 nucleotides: TGTGCCAGCAGCCCCGGGACAGCCCCGAACACTGAAGCTTTCTTT.

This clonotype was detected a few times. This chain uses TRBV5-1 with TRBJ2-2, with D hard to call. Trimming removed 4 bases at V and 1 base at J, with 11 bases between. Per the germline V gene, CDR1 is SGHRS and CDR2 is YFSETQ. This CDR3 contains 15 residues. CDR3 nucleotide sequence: TGCGCCAGCAGCCACCCAGACGGGAACACCGGGGAGCTGTTTTTT. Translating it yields CASSHPDGNTGELFF.

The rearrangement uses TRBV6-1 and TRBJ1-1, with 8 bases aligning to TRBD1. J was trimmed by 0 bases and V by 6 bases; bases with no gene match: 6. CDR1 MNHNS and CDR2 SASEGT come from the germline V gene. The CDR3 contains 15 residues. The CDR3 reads CASRSRTGLNTEAFF. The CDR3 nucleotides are TGTGCCAGCAGGTCTAGGACAGGGTTGAACACTGAAGCTTTCTTT.

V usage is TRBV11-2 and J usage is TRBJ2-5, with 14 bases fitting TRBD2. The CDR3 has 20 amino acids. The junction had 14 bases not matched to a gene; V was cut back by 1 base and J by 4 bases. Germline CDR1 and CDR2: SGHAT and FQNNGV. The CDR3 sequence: CASSLVGWTSGRSEAETQYF. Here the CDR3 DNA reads TGTGCCAGCAGCTTAGTGGGGTGGACTAGCGGGAGGTCGGAGGCAGAGACCCAGTACTTC.

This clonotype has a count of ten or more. CDR3 nucleotide sequence: TGTGCCATCAGTGGGTTAGCGGATTACGAGCAGTACTTC. Protein product: CAISGLADYEQYF. The chain recombines TRBV10-3 with TRBJ2-7, with a weak D call TRBD2 (6 bases). Germline CDR1 ENHRY, CDR2 SYGVKD. The CDR3 loop spans 13 amino acids. Trimming took off 4 bases at V and 4 bases at J, with 11 bases between the two ends.

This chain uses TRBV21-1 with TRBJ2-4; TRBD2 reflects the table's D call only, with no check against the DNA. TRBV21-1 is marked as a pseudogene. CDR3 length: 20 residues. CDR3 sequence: CASSKAPASGGELAKNIQYF. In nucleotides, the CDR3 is TGTGCCAGCAGCAAAGCGCCGGCTAGCGGGGGGGAACTAGCCAAAAACATTCAGTACTTC.

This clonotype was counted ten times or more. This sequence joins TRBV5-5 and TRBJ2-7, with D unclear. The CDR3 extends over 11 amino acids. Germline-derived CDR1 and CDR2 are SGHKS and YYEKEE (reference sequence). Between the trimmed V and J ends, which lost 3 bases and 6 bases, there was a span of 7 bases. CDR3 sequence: CASSSRREQYF. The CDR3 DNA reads TGTGCCAGCAGCTCTCGACGCGAGCAGTACTTC.

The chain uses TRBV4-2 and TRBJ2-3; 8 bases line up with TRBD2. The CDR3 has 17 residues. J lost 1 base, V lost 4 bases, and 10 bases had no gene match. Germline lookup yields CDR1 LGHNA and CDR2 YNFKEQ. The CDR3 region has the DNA TGTGCCAGCAGCCTAGGAAGCGGGAGAAGGGGCACAGATACGCAGTATTTT. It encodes CASSLGSGRRGTDTQYF.

CDR3 loop: CAISDHPVSTAPQETQYF. CDR3 coding DNA: TGTGCCATCAGTGACCACCCGGTATCGACAGCCCCCCAAGAGACCCAGTACTTC. The chain joins TRBV10-3 to TRBJ2-5; possibly TRBD1 for D (5 bases). This CDR3 is 18 amino acids long. V shed 3 bases and J shed 1 base, with 21 bases lying between them. The V gene's germline CDR1 is ENHRY and CDR2 SYGVKD.

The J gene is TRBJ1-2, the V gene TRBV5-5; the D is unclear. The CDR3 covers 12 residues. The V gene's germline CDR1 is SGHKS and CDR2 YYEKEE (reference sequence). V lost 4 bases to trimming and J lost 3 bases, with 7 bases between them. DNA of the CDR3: TGTGCCAGCAGCATCACGGACTATGGCTACACCTTC. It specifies CASSITDYGYTF.

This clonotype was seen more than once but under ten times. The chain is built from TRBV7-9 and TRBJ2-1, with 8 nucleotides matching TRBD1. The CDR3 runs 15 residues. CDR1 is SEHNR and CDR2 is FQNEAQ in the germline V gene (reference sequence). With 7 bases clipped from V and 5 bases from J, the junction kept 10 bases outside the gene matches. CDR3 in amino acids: CASTLGDRRNNEQFF. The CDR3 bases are TGTGCCAGCACCCTCGGGGACAGGCGGAACAATGAGCAGTTCTTC. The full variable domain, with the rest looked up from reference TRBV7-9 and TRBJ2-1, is DTGVSQNPRHKITKRGQNVTFRCDPISEHNRLYWYRQTLGQGPEFLTYFQNEAQLEKSRLLSDRFSAERPKGSFSTLEIQRTEQGDSAMYLCASTLGDRRNNEQFFGPGTRLTVL.

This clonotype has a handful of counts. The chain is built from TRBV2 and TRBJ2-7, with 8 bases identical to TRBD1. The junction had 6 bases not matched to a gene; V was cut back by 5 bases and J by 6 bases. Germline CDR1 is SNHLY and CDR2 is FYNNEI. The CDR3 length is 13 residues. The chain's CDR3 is CASSYGQGGEQYF. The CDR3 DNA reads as TGTGCCAGCAGTTACGGACAGGGCGGCGAGCAGTACTTC.

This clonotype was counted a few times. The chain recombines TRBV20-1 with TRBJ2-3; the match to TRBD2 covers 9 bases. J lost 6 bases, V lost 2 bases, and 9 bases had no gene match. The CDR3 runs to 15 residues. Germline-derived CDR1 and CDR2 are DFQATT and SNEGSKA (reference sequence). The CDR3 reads CSARRSREGGDTQYF. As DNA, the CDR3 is TGCAGTGCTAGAAGGTCGCGGGAGGGTGGGGATACGCAGTATTTT.

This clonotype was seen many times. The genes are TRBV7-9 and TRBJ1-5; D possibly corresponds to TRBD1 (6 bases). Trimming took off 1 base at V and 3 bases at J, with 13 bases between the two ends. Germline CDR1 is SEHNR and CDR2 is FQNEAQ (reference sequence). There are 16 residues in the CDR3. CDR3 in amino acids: CASSLEFGTLNQPQHF. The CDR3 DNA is TGTGCCAGCAGCTTAGAGTTTGGGACACTCAATCAGCCCCAGCATTTT.